A single sample is the source of the 21 T cell receptor beta chains below, sequenced in a study of T cell changes during pregnancy in multiple sclerosis. The protocol was immunoSEQ multiplex PCR, while the TCRdb copy is restricted to in-frame clones and leaves out a portion. The table has 30,000 to 40,000 clones, approximately 89% seen once; the top ten hold 0.6% to 0.9%. Sequences were derived from CD4+ T cells from peripheral blood mononuclear cells, sampled after pregnancy. The receptors come from a female donor in good health, enrolled as a control in a pregnancy study.

The gene calls are TRBV6-5 and TRBJ1-2; a possible D gene is TRBD1 (6 bases). Germline CDR1 MNHEY, CDR2 SVGAGI. CDR3 length: 14 amino acids. Trimming removed 6 bases from V and 4 bases from J, with 15 bases in between. The CDR3 spells CASSRGGDTYGYTF. The DNA of the CDR3 is TGTGCCAGCAGCCGAGGGGGGGACACCTATGGCTACACCTTC.

The rearrangement joins TRBV19 to TRBJ2-1, with 9 nucleotides matching TRBD1. J was trimmed by 5 bases and V by 8 bases; bases with no gene match: 10. From germline, CDR1 is LNHDA and CDR2 SQIVND (reference sequence). This CDR3 has 15 amino acids. The CDR3 bases are TGTGCCAGTTACGATACAGGGGGCGCCCACAATGAGCAGTTCTTC. This translates into CASYDTGGAHNEQFF.

The CDR3 protein is CASSVGGQGGAGNTIYF. The DNA of the CDR3 is TGTGCCAGCAGCGTAGGAGGACAGGGGGGAGCTGGAAACACCATATATTTT. The chain links TRBV7-6 to TRBJ1-3, with 10 nucleotides matching TRBD1. CDR3 length: 17 amino acids. Germline values: CDR1 SGHVS, CDR2 FNYEAQ. Germline trimming cut 5 bases from V and 2 bases from J; bases unmatched to any gene: 9. The complete variable domain, with remaining parts taken from reference TRBV7-6 and TRBJ1-3, reads GAGVSQSPRYKVTKRGQDVALRCDPISGHVSLYWYRQALGQGPEFLTYFNYEAQQDKSGLPNDRFSAERPEGSISTLTIQRTEQRDSAMYRCASSVGGQGGAGNTIYFGEGSWLTVV.

The gene calls are TRBV27 and TRBJ2-1; D might be TRBD1 (6 bases). Germline V gene data show CDR1 as MNHEY and CDR2 as SMNVEV (reference sequence). Trimming shortened V by 4 bases and J by 3 bases, and 13 bases separated the two germline ends. The CDR3 contains 15 residues. The CDR3 loop is CASSSAQGFYNEQFF. CDR3 sequence (DNA): TGTGCCAGCAGTTCGGCCCAGGGGTTCTACAATGAGCAGTTCTTC.

V usage is TRBV15 and J usage is TRBJ1-6; the D gene is possibly TRBD1 (6 bases). Germline CDR1 and CDR2: LNHNV and YYDKDF (reference sequence). The CDR3 is made up of 15 amino acids. V lost 1 base, J lost 6 bases, and 10 bases lay in between. The CDR3 nucleotides are TGTGCCACCAGCAGAGCAGGGGTGGGTAATTCACCCCTCCACTTT. Protein sequence: CATSRAGVGNSPLHF. The full variable domain, completed using reference TRBV15 and TRBJ1-6, is DAMVIQNPRYQVTQFGKPVTLSCSQTLNHNVMYWYQQKSSQAPKLLFHYYDKDFNNEADTPDNFQSRRPNTSFCFLDIRSPGLGDTAMYLCATSRAGVGNSPLHFGNGTRLTVT.

The V gene is TRBV18, the J gene TRBJ1-1; 8 bases are shared with TRBD1. The CDR3 spans 16 residues. Germline-derived CDR1 and CDR2 are KGHSH and LQKENI. The J segment lost 0 bases and the V segment lost 5 bases, leaving 8 bases of the junction unmatched. Here the CDR3 reads CASSTRQGRMNTEAFF. CDR3 DNA sequence: TGTGCCAGCTCAACTCGACAGGGGAGAATGAACACTGAAGCTTTCTTT. Looking up the rest from reference TRBV18 and TRBJ1-1 gives the full variable domain: NAGVMQNPRHLVRRRGQEARLRCSPMKGHSHVYWYRQLPEEGLKFMVYLQKENIIDESGMPKERFSAEFPKEGPSILRIQQVVRGDSAAYFCASSTRQGRMNTEAFFGQGTRLTVV.

This clone was found once. The rearrangement uses TRBV5-5 and TRBJ2-7, with D possibly matching TRBD2 (7 bases). The V end was cut by 9 bases, the J end by 6 bases, with 19 bases between. Germline-derived CDR1 and CDR2 are SGHKS and YYEKEE (reference sequence). The CDR3 sequence is 13 residues long. CDR3 residues: CATQLGGAVEQYF. The CDR3 DNA follows: TGTGCCACCCAGTTAGGGGGGGCGGTCGAGCAGTACTTC. Together with reference TRBV5-5 and TRBJ2-7, the CDR3 gives the full variable domain: DAGVTQSPTHLIKTRGQQVTLRCSPISGHKSVSWYQQVLGQGPQFIFQYYEKEERGRGNFPDRFSARQFPNYSSELNVNALLLGDSALYLCATQLGGAVEQYFGPGTRLTVT.

The chain employs TRBV2 and TRBJ2-5; unclear D gene. V dropped 4 bases and J dropped 5 bases, with 11 bases sitting between them. Per the germline V gene, CDR1 is SNHLY and CDR2 is FYNNEI. This CDR3 is built from 13 residues. The CDR3 nucleotides read TGTGCCAGCAGTGTGGTCCTACGTGAGACCCAGTACTTC. It is translated as CASSVVLRETQYF.

This chain connects TRBV28 to TRBJ2-1; the match to TRBD1 covers 9 bases. Germline V lookup: CDR1 MDHEN, CDR2 SYDVKM. The CDR3 runs to 15 residues. V lost 6 bases, J lost 6 bases, and 9 bases stayed unmatched. The CDR3 DNA reads as TGTGCCAGCAGACAACCGGGACAGGGCCTCAATGAGCAGTTCTTC. It translates to CASRQPGQGLNEQFF.

This chain connects TRBV27 to TRBJ2-3, with 9 bases aligning to TRBD2. Looked up from germline, CDR1 is MNHEY and CDR2 is SMNVEV (reference sequence). The V and J ends lost 2 bases and 3 bases, in that order; junction bases with no gene match: 3. The CDR3 spans 15 residues. CDR3 sequence reads: CASSLAGGPTDTQYF. DNA of the CDR3: TGTGCCAGCAGTTTAGCGGGAGGGCCTACAGATACGCAGTATTTT.

V is TRBV6-4 and J is TRBJ2-2; 7 bases match TRBD1. Germline trimming cut 5 bases from V and 1 base from J; bases unmatched to any gene: 4. Germline V CDR1 and CDR2: MRHNA, SNTAGT. This CDR3 contains 15 residues. DNA of the CDR3: TGTGCCAGCAGTCCCCGGACAGGGAACACCGGGGAGCTGTTTTTT. Translation: CASSPRTGNTGELFF.

The chain combines TRBV6-5 with TRBJ1-2, with 7 nucleotides matching TRBD1. This CDR3 is 15 amino acids long. V dropped 6 bases and J dropped 9; count of bases not matched to a gene: 16. CDR1 is MNHEY and CDR2 is SVGAGI in the germline V gene. The CDR3 region has the DNA TGTGCCAGCAGGATGACAGGGTTAGAATTTGGGAGCTACACCTTC. Translated, it gives CASRMTGLEFGSYTF.

There are a few counts of this clone. The J gene is TRBJ2-5, the V gene TRBV4-1; D might be TRBD2 (5 bases). With 4 bases removed from V and 5 bases from J, the gap between germline ends came to 11 bases. The germline CDR1 and CDR2 sequences are MGHRA and YSYEKL. This CDR3 region has 13 residues. The DNA for the CDR3 is TGCGCCAGCAGCCGAGGAGGAGTGGAGACCCAGTACTTC. It yields the protein CASSRGGVETQYF.

The chain links TRBV4-1 to TRBJ1-4; TRBD1 matches at 8 bases. The CDR3 consists of 17 residues. Germline assignment: CDR1 MGHRA and CDR2 YSYEKL. Trimming removed 4 bases from V and 0 bases from J; junction bases left unmatched: 7. The CDR3 reads CASSPGQGPATNEKLFF. The CDR3 DNA follows: TGCGCCAGCAGCCCTGGACAGGGCCCTGCAACTAATGAAAAACTGTTTTTT.

The V gene is TRBV6-5, the J gene TRBJ1-1; no clear D gene. Germline CDR1 MNHEY, CDR2 SVGAGI. Between the trimmed V and J ends, which lost 0 bases and 4 bases, there was a span of 15 bases. This CDR3 is 16 amino acids long. The CDR3 region is CASSYSIIRAGTEAFF. DNA for the CDR3: TGTGCCAGCAGTTACTCGATCATAAGGGCGGGCACTGAAGCTTTCTTT.

V gene TRBV9 combines with J gene TRBJ2-3, with TRBD1 identical over 7 bases. Germline V gives CDR1 SGDLS, CDR2 YYNGEE. V was pared by 3 bases and J by 3 bases, with 4 bases of the junction left unmatched. The CDR3 is 14 amino acids. CDR3 sequence reads: CASSEGQETDTQYF. The CDR3, as DNA: TGTGCCAGCAGCGAAGGACAGGAGACAGATACGCAGTATTTT.

This clone appeared a single time. The chain is built from TRBV4-3 and TRBJ2-3; 10 nucleotides align to TRBD2. The germline V gene has CDR1 LGHNA and CDR2 YSLEER. V shed 2 bases, J shed 1 base, and the junction held 3 bases outside the gene matches. CDR3 length: 16 amino acids. CDR3 region: CASSQLSGGRTDTQYF. The CDR3 region has the DNA TGCGCCAGCAGCCAACTTAGCGGGGGGCGCACAGATACGCAGTATTTT.

The chain uses TRBV7-3 and TRBJ1-6, with D perhaps TRBD1 (5 bases). Germline V gene data show CDR1 as SGHTA and CDR2 as FQGTGA. The CDR3 is 13 residues long. Trimming took off 0 bases at V and 13 bases at J, with 10 bases between the two ends. As DNA, the CDR3 is TGTGCCAGCAGCTTAACAAGGGACTCCCCCCTCCACTTT. Translation: CASSLTRDSPLHF.

To note about this clone: With a much larger clone just one base away, this may be a read error. This rearrangement joins TRBV19 to TRBJ1-1; no definite D call. Germline CDR1 is LNHDA and CDR2 is SQIVND (reference sequence). The CDR3 has 12 amino acids. In nucleotides, the CDR3 is TGTGTCAGTAGTAGACAGAACACTGAAGCTTTCTTT. Translated: CVSSRQNTEAFF.

The chain couples TRBV27 to TRBJ2-4, with TRBD1 matching over 7 bases. The CDR3 has 14 amino acids. The V segment lost 6 bases and the J segment 3 bases; nucleotides outside the gene matches: 5. Germline assignment: CDR1 MNHEY and CDR2 SMNVEV (reference sequence). CDR3 bases: TGTGCCAGCAGACAGGGGTCGAGCAAAAACATTCAGTACTTC. Translating it yields CASRQGSSKNIQYF.

The CDR3 is CASSPLQIGSYNEQFF. CDR3 DNA: TGTGCCAGCAGTCCACTACAAATTGGGTCCTACAATGAGCAGTTCTTC. The rearrangement links TRBV27 to TRBJ2-1; D unresolved. CDR3 length: 16 residues. With 5 bases removed from V and 1 base from J, the gap between germline ends came to 15 bases. The germline gives CDR1 MNHEY, CDR2 SMNVEV (reference sequence).